This T cell receptor (beta chain) was found in a study of blood T cell repertoires in COVID-19. Whole-study context: From the United States, Italy and Spain came samples of acute and convalescent COVID-19. PBMCs, B-cell-depleted T cells, or T cells were the source of the cDNA or gDNA that made up the material.

Per the original data handling: Amplification with reference gene primers provided the estimates of nucleated cell counts. Some clones are missing from TCRdb's copy, which holds only in-frame ones; the method was immunoSEQ multiplex PCR. V, J and clone size reflect that table, while D and trimming were determined from the DNA. This table has about 170,000 clones, around four fifths appearing once. V trimming: 0 bases; J trimming: 4 bases; junction bases outside the gene matches: 2. The CDR3 contains 15 residues. The germline V gene encodes CDR1 SGHTA and CDR2 FQGNSA. What was sequenced was peripheral blood. V is TRBV7-2 and J is TRBJ2-2, with 7 nucleotides matching TRBD2. This TCR came from an elderly woman with acute or convalescent COVID-19. For the CDR3, the DNA is TGTGCCAGCAGCTTAGCGGGGGGGTCCACCGGGGAGCTGTTTTTT. The encoded protein is CASSLAGGSTGELFF.